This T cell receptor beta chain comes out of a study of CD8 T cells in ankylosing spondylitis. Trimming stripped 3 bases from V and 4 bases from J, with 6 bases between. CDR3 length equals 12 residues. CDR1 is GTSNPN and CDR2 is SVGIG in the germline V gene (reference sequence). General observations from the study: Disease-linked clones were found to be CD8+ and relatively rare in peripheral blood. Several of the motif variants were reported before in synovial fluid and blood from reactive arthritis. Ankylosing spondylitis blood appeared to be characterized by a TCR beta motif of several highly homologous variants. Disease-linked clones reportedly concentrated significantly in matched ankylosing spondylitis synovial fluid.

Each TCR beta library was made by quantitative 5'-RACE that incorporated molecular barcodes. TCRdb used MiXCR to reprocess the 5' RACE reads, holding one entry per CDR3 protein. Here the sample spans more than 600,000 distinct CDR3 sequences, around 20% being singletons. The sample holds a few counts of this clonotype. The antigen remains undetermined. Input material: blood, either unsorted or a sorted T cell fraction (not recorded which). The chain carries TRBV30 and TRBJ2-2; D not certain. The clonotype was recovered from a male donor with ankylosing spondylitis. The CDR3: CAWRGSTGELFF. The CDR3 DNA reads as TGTGCCTGGAGAGGGTCCACCGGGGAGCTGTTTTTT.